Given below is one T cell receptor beta chain in context. Its antigen remains unidentified. This entry belongs to a study of tumor-infiltrating lymphocytes in primary liver carcinoma. About the research overall: Surgical resection treated primary liver carcinoma in the patients.

cDNA specific to TCR beta was made from 450 to 500 ng of total RNA, with a constant-region primer employed for priming. Employing slightly modified ARM-PCR, three nested multiplex PCR rounds were run, and these gave rise to the TCR beta libraries. The two initial PCR rounds, roughly 9 cycles each, used TRBV1-TRBV30 forward and C-beta reverse primers. TCRdb fed the multiplex PCR reads into MiXCR, producing one record per CDR3 protein. The table shows 250,000 to 400,000 distinct CDR3 sequences, with less than 75% occurring only once. Study-level results: Bulk unsorted sampling precluded comparing CD4+ and CD8+ repertoires. The study found tumor-adjacent and tumor-blood pairs overlapped less than tumor region pairs.

Blood RNA originated from unsorted whole blood, with germline DNA additionally extracted. V gave up 7 bases and J gave up 2 bases, with 8 bases separating them. The CDR3 loop spans 12 amino acids. Germline CDR1 and CDR2: MDHEN and SYDVKM. Material: peripheral blood. This chain joins TRBV28 and TRBJ1-2; D is possibly TRBD1 (5 bases). This sequence was found in a middle-aged man with primary liver carcinoma and hepatitis B virus infection. As DNA, the CDR3 is TGTGCCAGCAAGGAGGGGAACTATGGCTACACCTTC. Translated: CASKEGNYGYTF.